This entry lists 11 T cell receptor beta chains sequenced from one sample in a study of blood T cell repertoires in COVID-19. Assay used: immunoSEQ multiplex PCR; TCRdb lists only in-frame clones, some missing. In the table there are fewer than 700,000 clones, around 90% of which are singletons. The sample consisted of peripheral blood. These receptors all stem from a woman aged 45 to 65 with COVID-19, enrolled during active disease.

The V gene is TRBV6-5, the J gene TRBJ1-4, with TRBD1 matching over 9 bases. CDR1 and CDR2 from the germline V gene are MNHEY and SVGAGI. CDR3 size: 15 residues. Unmatched junction bases numbered 9, after V lost 6 bases and J lost 7 bases. CDR3 sequence reads: CASSLHRGQGEKLFF. In nucleotides, the CDR3 is TGTGCCAGCAGCTTACACAGGGGGCAGGGTGAAAAACTGTTTTTT.

This clone was picked up a small number of times. The chain links TRBV25-1 to TRBJ1-6; 10 bases agree with TRBD1. The CDR3 sequence is 15 residues long. V trimming: 4 bases; J trimming: 11 bases; junction bases outside the gene matches: 8. Germline V CDR1 and CDR2: MGHDK, SYGVNS. The CDR3 loop is CASSGTGTGVAPLHF. The CDR3 nucleotides read TGTGCCAGCAGTGGTACCGGGACAGGGGTAGCACCCCTCCACTTT. The variable domain in full, completed from reference TRBV25-1 and TRBJ1-6, reads EADIYQTPRYLVIGTGKKITLECSQTMGHDKMYWYQQDPGMELHLIHYSYGVNSTEKGDLSSESTVSRIRTEHFPLTLESARPSHTSQYLCASSGTGTGVAPLHFGNGTRLTVT.

V is TRBV2 and J is TRBJ2-1; 12 bases match TRBD1. The CDR3 loop spans 18 amino acids. Germline V gene data show CDR1 as SNHLY and CDR2 as FYNNEI. The V segment lost 7 bases and the J segment 6 bases; nucleotides outside the gene matches: 16. The CDR3 bases are TGTGCCAGCATTGGGACAGGGGGCATTATTTATGGCGGCAATGAGCAGTTCTTC. It translates to CASIGTGGIIYGGNEQFF.

V gene TRBV7-3 combines with J gene TRBJ1-1; no clear D. The CDR3 runs to 13 residues. Trimming stripped 5 bases from V and 3 bases from J, with 10 bases between. Germline V lookup: CDR1 SGHTA, CDR2 FQGTGA. The CDR3 DNA reads as TGTGCCAGCAGCCGACTTAGCTACACTGAAGCTTTCTTT. It encodes CASSRLSYTEAFF.

J is TRBJ2-5 and V is TRBV19; tentatively, D is TRBD1 (7 bases). Deletions cut 3 bases from V and 4 bases from J, with 18 bases between. Germline CDR1 is LNHDA and CDR2 is SQIVND (reference sequence). CDR3 size: 16 residues. CDR3 protein: CASSMVRQGGSETQYF. For the CDR3, the DNA is TGTGCCAGTAGTATGGTCCGGCAGGGGGGTTCAGAGACCCAGTACTTC.

The V and J genes are TRBV28 and TRBJ2-7; maybe TRBD2 (6 bases). The CDR3 runs 13 residues. Trimming took off 8 bases at V and 6 bases at J, with 17 bases between the two ends. CDR1 and CDR2 from the germline V gene are MDHEN and SYDVKM. CDR3 sequence reads: CASQTSRRAEQYF. For the CDR3, the DNA is TGTGCCAGCCAGACATCTCGGAGGGCCGAGCAGTACTTC.

The gene calls are TRBV27 and TRBJ1-2, with D possibly TRBD1 on 6 matching bases. The CDR3 contains 13 residues. V gave up 3 bases and J gave up 2 bases, with 7 bases separating them. The germline V gene has CDR1 MNHEY and CDR2 SMNVEV (reference sequence). The CDR3 spells CASSFGQNYGYTF. Here the CDR3 DNA reads TGTGCCAGCAGTTTTGGACAGAACTATGGCTACACCTTC.

On this clone: At one end the junction does not follow the germline gene, possibly because of a read error. The chain recombines TRBV23-1 with TRBJ2-3; 9 bases match TRBD1. TRBV23-1 is identified as an open reading frame with a role that is uncertain. The CDR3 runs to 17 residues. The CDR3 DNA follows: TGCGCCAGCAGTCAAACTGCCCCGGGACAGGGCACAAATACGCAGTATTTT. The encoded protein is CASSQTAPGQGTNTQYF.

The rearrangement joins TRBV9 to TRBJ1-2; 8 bases align to TRBD1. The germline V gene has CDR1 SGDLS and CDR2 YYNGEE. The CDR3 is 14 residues long. V lost 3 bases to trimming and J lost 3 bases; unmatched junction nucleotides: 4. The CDR3 coding sequence is TGTGCCAGCAGCGCCCAGGGGGCGGACTATGGCTACACCTTC. Translating gives CASSAQGADYGYTF. Drawing the rest from reference TRBV9 and TRBJ1-2, the complete variable domain is DSGVTQTPKHLITATGQRVTLRCSPRSGDLSVYWYQQSLDQGLQFLIQYYNGEERAKGNILERFSAQQFPDLHSELNLSSLELGDSALYFCASSAQGADYGYTFGSGTRLTVV.

The chain uses TRBV5-1 and TRBJ1-6; D not certain. Germline assignment: CDR1 SGHRS and CDR2 YFSETQ. This CDR3 comprises 15 residues. V was pared by 0 bases and J by 5 bases, with 9 bases between. CDR3 in amino acids: CASSLGTVDNSPLHF. CDR3 sequence (DNA): TGCGCCAGCAGCTTGGGAACGGTCGATAATTCACCCCTCCACTTT.

This chain connects TRBV30 to TRBJ2-3; 8 bases fit TRBD1. In germline, CDR1 is GTSNPN, CDR2 SVGIG (reference sequence). Trimming took 0 bases from V and 2 from J; bases not matched to a gene: 7. The CDR3 consists of 16 residues. CDR3 bases: TGTGCCTGGAGTGTAAGACAGGGGTCCTTCACAGATACGCAGTATTTT. Translating gives CAWSVRQGSFTDTQYF.